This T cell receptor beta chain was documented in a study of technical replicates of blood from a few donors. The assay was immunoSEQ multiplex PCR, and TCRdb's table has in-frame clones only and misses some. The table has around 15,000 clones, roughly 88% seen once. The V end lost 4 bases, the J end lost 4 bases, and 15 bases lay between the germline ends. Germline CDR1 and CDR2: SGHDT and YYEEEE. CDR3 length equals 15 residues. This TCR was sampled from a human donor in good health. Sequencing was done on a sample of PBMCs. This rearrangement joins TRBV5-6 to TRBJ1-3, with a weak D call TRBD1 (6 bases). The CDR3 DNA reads TGTGCCAGCAGCGTATACAGGGCGGCCGGAAACACCATATATTTT. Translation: CASSVYRAAGNTIYF.